One and the same sample provided the 19 T cell receptor beta chains below, sequenced in a study of cytomegalovirus exposure and HLA in healthy donors. PCR amplification relied on 60 Vbeta primers (plus 13 Jbeta primers). Profiled with immunoSEQ multiplex PCR; TCRdb holds only in-frame clones, not every one. The table records about 180,000 clones, over 65% of them present only once. Material for sequencing was PBMCs. The receptors come from a young man in good health and CMV-seronegative.

The chain has TRBV5-1 and TRBJ1-5, with D possibly being TRBD1 (6 bases). V was shortened by 3 bases and J by 4 bases, with 14 bases between the two germline ends. The CDR3 is made up of 15 amino acids. Germline lookup yields CDR1 SGHRS and CDR2 YFSETQ. The CDR3 protein is CASSYDGQLNQPQHF. DNA for the CDR3: TGCGCCAGCAGCTACGACGGACAGCTAAATCAGCCCCAGCATTTT.

The V call is TRBV5-6, the J call TRBJ2-5, with 7 bases that match TRBD1. With 4 bases clipped from V and 2 bases from J, the junction kept 5 bases outside the gene matches. The CDR3 sequence is 14 residues long. Per germline, CDR1 SGHDT and CDR2 YYEEEE. The chain's CDR3 is CASSRRDSQETQYF. In DNA form, the CDR3 reads TGTGCCAGCAGCCGTAGGGACAGTCAAGAGACCCAGTACTTC.

This clone was recorded only once. This sequence joins TRBV2 and TRBJ1-5, with 7 bases identical to TRBD1. CDR3 length: 19 residues. The V gene's germline CDR1 is SNHLY and CDR2 FYNNEI. V was pared by 6 bases and J by 0 bases, with 17 bases of the junction left unmatched. The CDR3 coding sequence is TGTGCCAGCAGCGCCTTTTCATGGACAGGCCGGAATAGCAATCAGCCCCAGCATTTT. Translating it yields CASSAFSWTGRNSNQPQHF.

The rearrangement uses TRBV6-6 and TRBJ2-7; no clear D gene. The length of the CDR3 is 12 residues. Germline V gene lookup returns CDR1 MNHNY and CDR2 SVGAGI (reference sequence). V was trimmed by 5 bases and J by 5 bases, leaving 10 bases between them. CDR3 in amino acids: CASSQNLNEQYF. CDR3 sequence (DNA): TGTGCCAGCAGTCAGAATCTTAACGAGCAGTACTTC.

The V gene is TRBV18, the J gene TRBJ1-5; tentative D call: TRBD1 (5 bases). Germline CDR1 KGHSH, CDR2 LQKENI. The CDR3 is 16 amino acids. V dropped 1 base and J dropped 4 bases, with 14 bases sitting between them. This CDR3 is CASSPLPGVMNQPQHF. The CDR3 DNA reads as TGTGCCAGCTCACCACTGCCGGGGGTAATGAATCAGCCCCAGCATTTT.

The rearrangement links TRBV23-1 to TRBJ2-3; 7 nucleotides align to TRBD1. TRBV23-1 has ORF status, its function being uncertain. The trim removed 6 bases at V and 0 bases at J, leaving 18 bases unmatched. There are 19 residues in the CDR3. CDR3 coding DNA: TGCGCCAGCAGCCACTACGAAGAGGGGGCGGCGCCAAGCACAGATACGCAGTATTTT. Translation: CASSHYEEGAAPSTDTQYF.

V usage is TRBV7-9 and J usage is TRBJ2-2; a weak D match, TRBD2 (5 bases). From germline, CDR1 is SEHNR and CDR2 FQNEAQ (reference sequence). This CDR3 has 14 amino acids. V was cut by 4 bases and J by 4 bases, with 10 bases left in between. CDR3 residues: CASSSRAGTGELFF. The CDR3 DNA follows: TGTGCCAGCAGCTCTAGGGCGGGCACCGGGGAGCTGTTTTTT.

The chain combines TRBV7-3 with TRBJ1-6; no firm D call. The CDR3 covers 14 residues. The germline gives CDR1 SGHTA, CDR2 FQGTGA. Trimming took 2 bases from V and 4 from J, leaving 6 bases between them. The CDR3 DNA reads TGTGCCAGCAGCTTATACAGTTATAATTCACCCCTCCACTTT. It yields the protein CASSLYSYNSPLHF.

J is TRBJ2-7 and V is TRBV4-1, with 7 nucleotides matching TRBD1. With V trimmed by 4 bases and J by 5 bases, 11 bases remained unmatched. The CDR3 runs to 15 residues. Germline V gene lookup returns CDR1 MGHRA and CDR2 YSYEKL. The CDR3 DNA reads TGCGCCAGCAGCCTCTGGACAGGAAAGGCAGACGAGCAGTACTTC. Translating gives CASSLWTGKADEQYF.

The chain has TRBV6-1 and TRBJ2-2, with D possibly matching TRBD1 (5 bases). Germline values: CDR1 MNHNS, CDR2 SASEGT. Trimming pared 3 bases from V and 3 bases from J, leaving 11 bases between. The CDR3 is made up of 15 amino acids. CDR3 in DNA: TGTGCCAGCAGTGATTTGACAGAACACACCGGGGAGCTGTTTTTT. Its translation is CASSDLTEHTGELFF.

The chain uses TRBV9 and TRBJ1-2, with TRBD1 identical over 8 bases. This CDR3 comprises 14 residues. V lost 1 base and J lost 2; bases outside the gene matches: 1. Per the germline V gene, CDR1 is SGDLS and CDR2 is YYNGEE. The CDR3 coding sequence is TGTGCCAGCAGCGTAACAGGGGGGAACTATGGCTACACCTTC. Amino acid sequence: CASSVTGGNYGYTF.

This clone was detected once. V and J are TRBV4-3 and TRBJ2-5; 11 nucleotides align to TRBD2. The J call may be wrong; the DNA end is better matched by TRBJ2-7. Germline V gene data show CDR1 as LGHNA and CDR2 as YSLEER. The CDR3 loop spans 14 amino acids. CDR3 residues: CASSLGTSGHEQYF. For the CDR3, the DNA is TGCGCCAGCAGCCTTGGGACTAGCGGCCACGAGCAGTACTTC.

The DNA of the CDR3 is TGTGCCAGTCAAACAGGGGGCAATCCTGGAAACACCATATATTTT. It yields the protein CASQTGGNPGNTIYF. The genes are TRBV5-4 and TRBJ1-3, with 9 positions matching TRBD1. The J segment lost 2 bases and the V segment lost 8 bases, leaving 8 bases of the junction unmatched. From germline, CDR1 is SGHNT and CDR2 YYREEE (reference sequence). The CDR3 spans 15 residues.

V usage is TRBV4-3 and J usage is TRBJ1-2; no clear D. The germline V and J ends were trimmed by 0 bases and 4 bases, with 12 bases remaining between them. The CDR3 contains 15 residues. The germline V gene encodes CDR1 LGHNA and CDR2 YSLEER. CDR3 in DNA: TGCGCCAGCAGCCAAGAGTCCAGCGAGTCCTATGGCTACACCTTC. Its translation is CASSQESSESYGYTF.

This clone showed up just a few times. This chain uses TRBV7-8 with TRBJ2-2; 7 positions match TRBD2. This CDR3 has 16 residues. CDR1 is SGHVS, CDR2 FQNEAQ, per germline. V trimming: 4 bases; J trimming: 1 base; junction bases outside the gene matches: 6. The CDR3 nucleotides are TGTGCCAGCAGCTCCACCGGGACTATGAACACCGGGGAGCTGTTTTTT. Protein sequence: CASSSTGTMNTGELFF.

This clone was seen only once. The chain couples TRBV27 to TRBJ2-7; D not resolved. In germline, CDR1 is MNHEY, CDR2 SMNVEV (reference sequence). CDR3 length: 15 residues. The V end was cut by 2 bases, the J end by 3 bases, with 14 bases between. As DNA, the CDR3 is TGTGCCAGCAGTTTAGGCGGTGAGAAGTTCTACGAGCAGTACTTC. This encodes CASSLGGEKFYEQYF.

The genes are TRBV29-1 and TRBJ2-7; D is possibly TRBD2 (5 bases). Looked up from germline, CDR1 is SQVTM and CDR2 is ANQGSEA. This CDR3 contains 13 residues. Trimming pared 0 bases from V and 3 bases from J, leaving 9 bases between. The CDR3: CSVEDLANYEQYF. The CDR3 nucleotides read TGCAGCGTTGAAGATTTAGCGAACTACGAGCAGTACTTC.

This clone was detected once. The rearrangement uses TRBV7-9 and TRBJ1-4; TRBD1 agrees at 10 bases. The length of the CDR3 is 17 residues. Germline CDR1 SEHNR, CDR2 FQNEAQ (reference sequence). V was clipped by 5 bases and J by 2 bases; unmatched bases: 8. The CDR3 region has the DNA TGTGCCAGCAGCCCCGGGACAGGGGTGGTTACTAATGAAAAACTGTTTTTT. Its translation: CASSPGTGVVTNEKLFF.

There are many counts of this clone. The CDR3 bases are TGTGCCAGCAGCTTAGTTGGCAGCGAGCAGTACTTC. This encodes CASSLVGSEQYF. V and J are TRBV11-1 and TRBJ2-7; D not resolved. This CDR3 comprises 12 residues. Germline assignment: CDR1 SGHAT and CDR2 FQDESV (reference sequence). V shed 1 base and J shed 6 bases, with 7 bases lying between them.